The present TCR beta chain was sequenced within a study of blood T cell repertoires in COVID-19. Overall study context: PBMCs, B-cell-depleted T cells, or T cells were the source of the cDNA or gDNA that made up the material.

The table came from immunoSEQ multiplex PCR; TCRdb's copy has only in-frame clones and leaves some out. The sample lists 65,000 to 90,000 clones, 90% to 95% occurring once. This clone came up once. The CDR3 extends over 14 amino acids. Between the trimmed V and J ends, which lost 1 base and 7 bases, there was a span of 14 bases. The V and J genes are TRBV5-3 and TRBJ1-2; tentatively, D is TRBD1 (6 bases). TRBV5-3 is sorted into the ORF group, with uncertain function. The receptor's source is a human donor in a cohort sampled during active COVID-19. The sequencing input was peripheral blood. The CDR3 sequence is CARSLKLDSSGYTF. DNA of the CDR3: TGTGCCAGAAGCTTGAAGCTGGACAGCTCTGGCTACACCTTC.